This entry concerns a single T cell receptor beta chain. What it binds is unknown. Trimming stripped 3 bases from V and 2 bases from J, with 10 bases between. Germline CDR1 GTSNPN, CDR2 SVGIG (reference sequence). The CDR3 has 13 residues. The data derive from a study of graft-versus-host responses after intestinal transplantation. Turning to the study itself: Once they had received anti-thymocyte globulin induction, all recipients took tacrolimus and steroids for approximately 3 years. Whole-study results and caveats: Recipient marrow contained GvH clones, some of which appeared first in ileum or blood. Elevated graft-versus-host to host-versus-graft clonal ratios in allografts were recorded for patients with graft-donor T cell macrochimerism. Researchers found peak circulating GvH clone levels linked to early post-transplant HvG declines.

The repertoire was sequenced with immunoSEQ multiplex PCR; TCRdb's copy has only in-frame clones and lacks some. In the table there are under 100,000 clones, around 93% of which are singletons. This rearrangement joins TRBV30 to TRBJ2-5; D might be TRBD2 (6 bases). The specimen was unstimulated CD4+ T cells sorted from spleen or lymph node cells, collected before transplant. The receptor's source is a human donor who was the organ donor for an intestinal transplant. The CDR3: CAWRGGIQETQYF. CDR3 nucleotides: TGTGCCTGGAGGGGGGGAATACAAGAGACCCAGTACTTC.